Shown below are 14 T cell receptor beta chains from a single sample sequenced in a study of CD4+ T cells in melanoma. TCRdb keeps only in-frame clones here, not all; method: immunoSEQ multiplex PCR. There are about 15,000 clones in the sample; 75% to 90% occur only once, and more than 5.5% lies in the top ten. Sequencing used cells from a culture (not recorded whether cultured in vitro). The receptors stem from a human donor with melanoma.

V and J are TRBV7-7 and TRBJ2-5, with 8 bases identical to TRBD1. The length of the CDR3 is 13 residues. CDR1 and CDR2 from the germline V gene are SSHAT and FNYEAQ (reference sequence). Germline trimming cut 0 bases from V and 14 bases from J; bases unmatched to any gene: 8. The DNA for the CDR3 is TGTGCCAGCAGCTTAGCACAGGGGGACCTCCTATACTTC. Residues: CASSLAQGDLLYF.

CDR3 residues: CAWSVGTYNQPQHF. Written as DNA, the CDR3 is TGTGCCTGGAGTGTGGGCACTTACAATCAGCCCCAGCATTTT. This chain connects TRBV30 to TRBJ1-5; D call uncertain. CDR1 and CDR2 (germline): GTSNPN, SVGIG (reference sequence). This CDR3 has 14 amino acids. With 0 bases removed from V and 3 bases from J, the gap between germline ends came to 9 bases.

V usage is TRBV5-1 and J usage is TRBJ1-2; tentative D call: TRBD1 (6 bases). CDR3 size: 15 residues. Germline loops: CDR1 SGHRS, CDR2 YFSETQ. V lost 3 bases, J lost 3 bases, and 15 bases lay in between. The CDR3 DNA reads as TGCGCCAGCAGCTGGGGGCAGCTAGACGACTATGGCTACACCTTC. Amino acids: CASSWGQLDDYGYTF.

The gene calls are TRBV2 and TRBJ2-1; tentatively, D is TRBD2 (7 bases). Trimming took 6 bases from V and 0 from J, leaving 12 bases between them. Germline V gene sequence: CDR1 SNHLY, CDR2 FYNNEI. The CDR3 is made up of 15 amino acids. Here the CDR3 DNA reads TGTGCCAGCAGGAGGGGGGACTACTCCTACAATGAGCAGTTCTTC. This sequence encodes CASRRGDYSYNEQFF.

The chain has TRBV5-1 and TRBJ1-2; TRBD1 aligns across 7 bases. V was pared by 2 bases and J by 11 bases, with 9 bases of the junction left unmatched. The CDR3 totals 13 residues. The germline V gene has CDR1 SGHRS and CDR2 YFSETQ. The CDR3 reads CASSLEDRQKYTF. Here the CDR3 DNA reads TGCGCCAGCAGCTTAGAGGACAGGCAGAAATACACCTTC.

CDR3 nucleotide sequence: TGTGCCAGCAGCTTAGTGGTGGCTAGCGGGGGGATGCGTACTGAGCAGTTCTTC. It translates to CASSLVVASGGMRTEQFF. The chain has TRBV7-4 and TRBJ2-1, with 11 bases lining up with TRBD2. The CDR3 spans 18 residues. V gave up 1 base and J gave up 9 bases; unmatched junction bases: 14. CDR1 SGHVT and CDR2 SQSDAQ come from the germline V gene.

In DNA form, the CDR3 reads TGTGCCAGCAGCTTCGACCCGACTTATGGCTACACCTTC. It yields the protein CASSFDPTYGYTF. The V gene is TRBV7-6, the J gene TRBJ1-2; D gene uncertain. The germline CDR1 and CDR2 sequences are SGHVS and FNYEAQ. V lost 3 bases and J lost 5, with 10 bases in between. CDR3 length: 13 residues. Full variable domain (rest looked up from reference TRBV7-6 and TRBJ1-2): GAGVSQSPRYKVTKRGQDVALRCDPISGHVSLYWYRQALGQGPEFLTYFNYEAQQDKSGLPNDRFSAERPEGSISTLTIQRTEQRDSAMYRCASSFDPTYGYTFGSGTRLTVV.

The chain carries TRBV5-1 and TRBJ1-2; D not certain. Germline CDR1 is SGHRS and CDR2 is YFSETQ. This CDR3 spans 16 amino acids. V shed 1 base and J shed 6 bases, with 19 bases lying between them. This CDR3 is CASSLSIFGSADGYTF. CDR3 nucleotide sequence: TGCGCCAGCAGCTTGTCTATTTTCGGCAGCGCGGATGGCTACACCTTC.

V is TRBV28 and J is TRBJ2-5; D possibly uses TRBD1 or TRBD2 (5 bases each). V was clipped by 4 bases and J by 7 bases, with 16 bases between them. CDR3 size: 14 residues. The germline gives CDR1 MDHEN, CDR2 SYDVKM. CDR3: CASSWPVSGRTQYF. The CDR3 region has the DNA TGTGCCAGCAGTTGGCCCGTCTCAGGGAGGACCCAGTACTTC.

This rearrangement joins TRBV6-6 to TRBJ2-5; tentatively, D is TRBD2 (5 bases). The J call could be wrong; TRBJ2-7 is a better fit for the DNA end. CDR1 and CDR2 (germline): MNHNY, SVGAGI (reference sequence). The CDR3 is 14 amino acids. The CDR3 loop reads CASSYSASRYEQYF. In DNA, the CDR3 is TGTGCCAGCAGTTACTCGGCTAGCCGCTACGAGCAGTACTTC.

The V call is TRBV7-8, the J call TRBJ2-3, with D possibly TRBD2 on 7 matching bases. Per germline, CDR1 SGHVS and CDR2 FQNEAQ. The CDR3 length is 16 residues. Trimming left V 5 bases short and J 5 bases short, with 20 bases between. The CDR3 sequence is CASSILTGRVRDTQYF. CDR3 sequence (DNA): TGTGCCAGCAGCATACTTACAGGGAGGGTGAGAGATACGCAGTATTTT.

This sequence joins TRBV2 and TRBJ2-2; D gene unclear. The CDR3 sequence is 12 residues long. Germline V gives CDR1 SNHLY, CDR2 FYNNEI. Trimming cost V 7 bases and J 7 bases, with 10 bases left between them. CDR3 in amino acids: CASTLPDGELFF. In DNA, the CDR3 is TGTGCCAGCACTCTGCCGGACGGGGAGCTGTTTTTT.

This clone was found a few times. V is TRBV6-5 and J is TRBJ2-7; D not certain. Germline V gene sequence: CDR1 MNHEY, CDR2 SVGAGI. The CDR3 is 12 amino acids. Trimming stripped 9 bases from V and 3 bases from J, with 12 bases between. The CDR3 nucleotides are TGTGCCAGGCTGGTAGGGTACTACGAGCAGTACTTC. It encodes CARLVGYYEQYF.

V and J are TRBV18 and TRBJ1-2; 10 bases align to TRBD1. The length of the CDR3 is 13 residues. Germline V gene data show CDR1 as KGHSH and CDR2 as LQKENI. The V segment lost 5 bases and the J segment 4 bases; nucleotides outside the gene matches: 1. The CDR3: CASSRTGGYGYTF. Here the CDR3 DNA reads TGTGCCAGCTCAAGGACAGGGGGCTATGGCTACACCTTC.